This is a list of T cell receptor beta chains from one sample in a study of shared clonotypes between healthy human individuals. Generated by immunoSEQ multiplex PCR, the TCRdb table keeps only in-frame clones and is missing some. The sample yields over 850,000 clones, 75% to 85% seen once. Input material: memory CD4+ T cells from PBMCs. These receptors were collected from a young man in good health. Some clones in this sample may be carry-over from other donors' samples. CDR3s include the opening cysteine and the closing phenylalanine or tryptophan. D genes are given only for firm matches. Where a row states a size, it is once, few, many or the class of an expanded clone; other rows omit it.

size: many
D: TRBD1
J: TRBJ2-3
V: TRBV7-2
DNA: TGTGCCAGCAGCACAGAAGGACAGGGGTCTAGGTATTTT
CDR3: CASSTEGQGSRYF

size: once
D: -
J: TRBJ1-1
V: TRBV7-8
DNA: TGTGCCAGCAGCTTCTCTGGGCAGTTCACTGAAGCTTTCTTT
CDR3: CASSFSGQFTEAFF

size: -
D: TRBD2
J: TRBJ2-2
V: TRBV7-3
DNA: TGTGCCAGCAGCCCCGGACTAGCGGGCTACGGGGAGCTGTTTTTT
CDR3: CASSPGLAGYGELFF

size: -
D: TRBD2
J: TRBJ2-1
V: TRBV27
DNA: TGTGCCAGCAGCTCCACAGGCTGGGCTAGCGGGCGTCCCGGTGAGCAGTTCTTC
CDR3: CASSSTGWASGRPGEQFF

size: -
D: -
J: TRBJ1-5
V: TRBV6-5
DNA: TGTGCCAGCAGATTCTCTGCAGGCCAGCCCCAGCATTTT
CDR3: CASRFSAGQPQHF

size: -
D: TRBD2
J: TRBJ2-2
V: TRBV5-1
DNA: TGCGCCAGCAGCTTGGCTAGCGGAGACACCGGGGAGCTGTTTTTT
CDR3: CASSLASGDTGELFF

size: -
D: -
J: TRBJ1-1
V: TRBV7-9
DNA: TGTGCCAGCAGCTTGTCCGGGCCCACTGAAGCTTTCTTT
CDR3: CASSLSGPTEAFF

size: -
D: -
J: TRBJ1-1
V: TRBV18
DNA: TGTGCCAGCTCACCGACCGGGCCTCCTTTGGGGATGGGGAACACTGAAGCTTTCTTT
CDR3: CASSPTGPPLGMGNTEAFF

size: -
D: TRBD1
J: TRBJ1-3
V: TRBV18
DNA: TGTGCCAGCTCACCGACATCGACAGGGGGCAGTGGAAACACCATATATTTT
CDR3: CASSPTSTGGSGNTIYF

size: once
D: TRBD2
J: TRBJ2-3
V: TRBV27
DNA: TGTGCCAGCAGCGCCTCGGGGACTAGCGGGAGAGATACGCAGTATTTT
CDR3: CASSASGTSGRDTQYF

size: -
D: TRBD2
J: TRBJ2-1
V: TRBV29-1
DNA: TGCAGCGTTGCCCGGACTAGCGTCAACAATGAGCAGTTCTTC
CDR3: CSVARTSVNNEQFF

size: -
D: -
J: TRBJ2-1
V: TRBV10-3
DNA: TGTGCCATCAGCCAGGAGAATGAGCAGTTCTTC
CDR3: CAISQENEQFF

size: -
D: -
J: TRBJ2-7
V: TRBV4-3
DNA: TGCGCCAGCAGCCAAGAAATGGCGGATGAGCAGTACTTC
CDR3: CASSQEMADEQYF

size: many
D: TRBD1
J: TRBJ1-2
V: TRBV28
DNA: TGTGCCAGCAGCTCTCCCTTTACAGGGGGCGCGAATGGCTACACCTTC
CDR3: CASSSPFTGGANGYTF

size: -
D: TRBD1
J: TRBJ1-2
V: TRBV5-1
DNA: TGCGCCAGCAGCTTGGATACAGGGGGCTCTAACTATGGCTACACCTTC
CDR3: CASSLDTGGSNYGYTF

size: -
D: -
J: TRBJ1-5
V: TRBV19
DNA: TGTGCCAGTAGTATTAAGGGCCCAAGGTCTCAGCCCCAGCATTTT
CDR3: CASSIKGPRSQPQHF

size: few
D: -
J: TRBJ2-7
V: TRBV2
DNA: TGTGCCAGCAGCAGAAGGGATGACTACGAGCAGTACTTC
CDR3: CASSRRDDYEQYF

size: -
D: TRBD1
J: TRBJ2-1
V: TRBV10-1
DNA: TGCGCCAGCAGTTCGGTCCGGGACAGGGACCACAATGAGCAGTTCTTC
CDR3: CASSSVRDRDHNEQFF

size: -
D: -
J: TRBJ1-2
V: TRBV7-3
DNA: TGTGCCAGCAGCTCAGGCCAGGGGTATGGCTACACCTTC
CDR3: CASSSGQGYGYTF